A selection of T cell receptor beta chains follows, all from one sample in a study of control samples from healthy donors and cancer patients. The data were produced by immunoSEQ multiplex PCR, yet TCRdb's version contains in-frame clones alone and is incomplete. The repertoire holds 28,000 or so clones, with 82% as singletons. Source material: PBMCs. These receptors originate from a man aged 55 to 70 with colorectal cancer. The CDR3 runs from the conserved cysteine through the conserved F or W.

CDR3 protein: CATSDLGTSGGSTDTQYF
V gene: TRBV24-1

CDR3 protein: CASSYLVNTEAFF
V gene: TRBV6-6

CDR3 protein: CASSTPGRHYGYTF
V gene: TRBV19

CDR3 protein: CASSLSAGSSYNEQFF
V gene: TRBV7-2

CDR3 protein: CSVDRGTGSDTQYF
V gene: TRBV29-1

CDR3 protein: CASSLELAGPTNTGELFF
V gene: TRBV7-2

CDR3 protein: CAISEFGDTDTQYF
V gene: TRBV10-3

CDR3 protein: CASTLPRGRGRFYGYTF
V gene: TRBV7-2

CDR3 protein: CASSLRLAGANTGELFF
V gene: TRBV5-8

CDR3 protein: CASSVGGGGNTGELFF
V gene: TRBV9

CDR3 protein: CAWSVPWVSTNEKLFF
V gene: TRBV30

CDR3 protein: CASSLGTEAFF
V gene: TRBV6-2/TRBV6-3

CDR3 protein: CASSSLTADGGTFF
V gene: TRBV6-6

CDR3 protein: CASSPAGGPYGEQFF
V gene: TRBV9

CDR3 protein: CATSAANGTNPSSGYTF
V gene: TRBV24-1

CDR3 protein: CASSPPRPYQPQHF
V gene: TRBV19

CDR3 protein: CASSPEGAGTEAFF
V gene: TRBV18

CDR3 protein: CASSRATDWYGYTF
V gene: TRBV5-6

CDR3 protein: CASSEREVDGYTF
V gene: TRBV6-1